This T cell receptor beta chain came from a study of cytomegalovirus exposure and HLA in healthy donors. Germline V lookup: CDR1 MNHNS, CDR2 SASEGT. The CDR3 spans 13 residues. V lost 3 bases, J lost 15 bases, and 10 bases stayed unmatched. The PCR used 60 Vbeta and 13 Jbeta primers. Profiled with immunoSEQ multiplex PCR; TCRdb holds only in-frame clones, not every one. This table holds under 100,000 clones, under 80% found once. The sequenced material came from PBMCs. V gene TRBV6-1 combines with J gene TRBJ2-1, with TRBD2 matching over 8 bases. The receptor comes from a human donor in good health. The CDR3 bases are TGTGCCAGCAGTGATTCGAGCGGGACTAGTTTGTTCTTC. Translating it yields CASSDSSGTSLFF.